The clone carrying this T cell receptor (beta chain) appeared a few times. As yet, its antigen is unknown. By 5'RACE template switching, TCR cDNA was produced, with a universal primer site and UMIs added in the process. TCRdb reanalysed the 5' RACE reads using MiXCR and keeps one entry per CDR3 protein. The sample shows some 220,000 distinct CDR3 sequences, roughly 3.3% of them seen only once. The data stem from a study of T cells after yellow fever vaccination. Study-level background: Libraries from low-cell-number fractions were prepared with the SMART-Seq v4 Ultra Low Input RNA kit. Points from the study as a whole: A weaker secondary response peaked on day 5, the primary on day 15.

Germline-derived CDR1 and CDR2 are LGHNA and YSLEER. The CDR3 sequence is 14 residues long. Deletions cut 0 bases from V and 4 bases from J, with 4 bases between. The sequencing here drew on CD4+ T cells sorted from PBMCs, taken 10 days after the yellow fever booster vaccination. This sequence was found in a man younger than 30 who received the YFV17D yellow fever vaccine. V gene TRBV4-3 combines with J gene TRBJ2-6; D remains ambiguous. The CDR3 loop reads CASSQDPGANVLTF. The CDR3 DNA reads TGCGCCAGCAGCCAAGATCCAGGGGCCAACGTCCTGACTTTC.